This T cell receptor beta chain stems from a study of cytomegalovirus exposure and HLA in healthy donors. CDR3 length equals 17 residues. Between the trimmed V and J ends, which lost 7 bases and 3 bases, there was a span of 26 bases. Germline loops: CDR1 SGDLS, CDR2 YYNGEE. This PCR relied on a set of 60 Vbeta primers and 13 Jbeta primers. Using immunoSEQ multiplex PCR, the repertoire was profiled, and TCRdb retains in-frame clones only, with some absent. The top ten clones hold 1.6% of a sample with some 130,000 clones, roughly two thirds of them seen once. The V call is TRBV9, the J call TRBJ2-7; maybe TRBD2 (6 bases). The TCR comes from a man aged 25 to 40 in good health and CMV-seropositive. The sequencing input was PBMCs. The CDR3 loop reads CASGYRDGDSKVYEQYF. Written as DNA, the CDR3 is TGTGCCAGCGGATACCGGGACGGGGACTCCAAGGTCTACGAGCAGTACTTC.